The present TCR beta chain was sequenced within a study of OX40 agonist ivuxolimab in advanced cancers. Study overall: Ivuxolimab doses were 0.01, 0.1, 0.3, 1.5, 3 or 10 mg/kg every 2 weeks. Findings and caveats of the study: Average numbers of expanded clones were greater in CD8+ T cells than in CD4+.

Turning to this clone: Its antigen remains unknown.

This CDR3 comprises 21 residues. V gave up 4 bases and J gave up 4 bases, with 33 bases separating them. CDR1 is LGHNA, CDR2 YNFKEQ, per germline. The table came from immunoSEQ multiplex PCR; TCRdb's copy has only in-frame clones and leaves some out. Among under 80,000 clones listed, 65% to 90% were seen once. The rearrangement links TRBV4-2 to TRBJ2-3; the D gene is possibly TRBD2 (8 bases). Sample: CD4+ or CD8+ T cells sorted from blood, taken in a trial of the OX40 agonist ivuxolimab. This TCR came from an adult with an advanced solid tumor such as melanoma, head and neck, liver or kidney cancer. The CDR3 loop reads CASSPYQGVGARTSLADTQYF. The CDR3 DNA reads TGTGCCAGCAGCCCGTATCAGGGGGTTGGGGCGAGGACTAGCCTAGCAGATACGCAGTATTTT.